This T cell receptor (beta chain) was identified in a study of blood T cell repertoires in COVID-19. Germline loops: CDR1 MDHEN, CDR2 SYDVKM. This CDR3 has 13 amino acids. The data were produced by immunoSEQ multiplex PCR, yet TCRdb's version contains in-frame clones alone and is incomplete. Of about 68,000 clones listed, roughly 90% are singletons. The rearrangement links TRBV28 to TRBJ2-3, with D perhaps matching TRBD2 (7 bases). Sequences were obtained from peripheral blood. This receptor was taken from a man in his forties with COVID-19, enrolled during active disease. CDR3 protein: CVSKGGAGDTQYF. In DNA form, the CDR3 reads TGTGTCTCTAAGGGGGGGGCAGGGGATACGCAGTATTTT.